The clone carrying this T cell receptor (beta chain) was seen a few times. This sample was included in a study of T-cell memory formation after mild COVID-19. MiXCR, run by TCRdb on the 5' RACE reads, gives a single entry per CDR3 protein. The sample yields around 140,000 distinct CDR3 sequences, roughly 21% seen once. Germline trimming cut 0 bases from V and 3 bases from J; bases unmatched to any gene: 4. The CDR3 totals 15 residues. Germline CDR1 reads SGHRS; CDR2 reads YFSETQ. The receptor comes from an adult woman who had mild COVID-19 (a few samples of this study predate the infection). Cell type and time point are not known. The chain links TRBV5-1 to TRBJ2-7; 9 bases map to TRBD1. Sequences were obtained from PBMCs or a T cell subset sorted from them (not recorded which). CDR3 residues: CASSLDGTGYYEQYF. The CDR3 DNA is TGCGCCAGCAGCTTGGATGGGACAGGGTACTACGAGCAGTACTTC. Drawing the rest from reference TRBV5-1 and TRBJ2-7, the complete variable domain is KAGVTQTPRYLIKTRGQQVTLSCSPISGHRSVSWYQQTPGQGLQFLFEYFSETQRNKGNFPGRFSGRQFSNSRSEMNVSTLELGDSALYLCASSLDGTGYYEQYFGPGTRLTVT.